What follows describes a single T cell receptor (beta chain). Its target is not known. This sample is drawn from a study of cytomegalovirus exposure and HLA in healthy donors. General study findings and limits: It was 150 or so TCR beta chains that were listed as cytomegalovirus-associated.

The V end was cut by 5 bases, the J end by 4 bases, with 8 bases between. The CDR3 totals 12 residues. Germline-derived CDR1 and CDR2 are MNHEY and SVGAGI. The primer mix had 60 Vbeta and 13 Jbeta primers. Some clones are missing from TCRdb's copy, which holds only in-frame ones; the method was immunoSEQ multiplex PCR. The profile shows approximately 150,000 clones, roughly two thirds of them singletons. The sample taken for sequencing was PBMCs. This sequence was found in a woman under 30 in good health and CMV-seropositive. The rearrangement uses TRBV6-5 and TRBJ1-1; no definite D call. As DNA, the CDR3 is TGTGCCAGCAGTGTCGGGAGCACTGAAGCTTTCTTT. It translates to CASSVGSTEAFF.